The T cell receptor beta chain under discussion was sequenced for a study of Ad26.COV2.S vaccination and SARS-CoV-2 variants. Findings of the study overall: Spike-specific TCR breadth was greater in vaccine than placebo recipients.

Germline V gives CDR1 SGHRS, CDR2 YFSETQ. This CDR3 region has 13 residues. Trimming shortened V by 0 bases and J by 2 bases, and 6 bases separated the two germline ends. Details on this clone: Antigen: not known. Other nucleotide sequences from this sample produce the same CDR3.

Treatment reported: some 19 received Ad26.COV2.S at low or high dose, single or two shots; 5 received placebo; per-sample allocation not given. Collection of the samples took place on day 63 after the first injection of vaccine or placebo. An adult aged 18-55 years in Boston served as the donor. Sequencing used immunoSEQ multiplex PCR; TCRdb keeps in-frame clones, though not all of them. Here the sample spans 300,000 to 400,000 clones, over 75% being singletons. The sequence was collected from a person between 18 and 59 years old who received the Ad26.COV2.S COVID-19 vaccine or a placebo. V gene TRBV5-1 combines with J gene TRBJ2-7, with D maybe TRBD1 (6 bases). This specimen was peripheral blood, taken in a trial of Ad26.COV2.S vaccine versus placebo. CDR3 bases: TGCGCCAGCAGCTTGGACAGGGCCTACGAGCAGTACTTC. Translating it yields CASSLDRAYEQYF.